This is a list of T cell receptor beta chains from one sample in a study of cytomegalovirus exposure and HLA in healthy donors. Data came from immunoSEQ multiplex PCR; TCRdb stores just in-frame clones and leaves some out. This sample has around 130,000 clones, with roughly 8.3% found just once. The sample consisted of PBMCs. These receptors all stem from a man in his forties or fifties in good health and CMV-seronegative. CDR3s include the opening cysteine and the closing phenylalanine or tryptophan. The D gene is left open where the match is weak. Size is omitted from some rows. Given values are once, few, many or a class for expanded clones.

d_gene	j_gene	abundance	v_gene	CDR3nt	CDR3aa
TRBD1	TRBJ1-2	.	TRBV9	TGTGCCAGCAGCCCACGGCCAGGGGGTAATGGCTACACCTTC	CASSPRPGGNGYTF
.	TRBJ2-2	few	TRBV13	TGTGCCAGCAGCGTCCACAGGGCCGGCGGGGAGCTGTTTTTT	CASSVHRAGGELFF
.	TRBJ1-2	few	TRBV10-3	TGTGCCATCAGTGAAGGACAGTACTATGGCTACACCTTC	CAISEGQYYGYTF
TRBD2	TRBJ2-1	.	TRBV6-4	TGTGCCAGTGGTAGCGGGGAGTGGGGAAATGAGCAGTTCTTC	CASGSGEWGNEQFF
.	TRBJ2-2	.	TRBV10-2	TGCGCCACCAACCTGGGGGCTATCGTCGCCGGGGAGCTGTTTTTT	CATNLGAIVAGELFF
.	TRBJ2-7	.	TRBV4-2	TGTGCCAGCAGCCAAGTAGGGACTTCCTACGAGCAGTACTTC	CASSQVGTSYEQYF
TRBD1	TRBJ2-1	.	TRBV29-1	TGCACAGGGGGCATAGACAATGAGCAGTTCTTC	CTGGIDNEQFF
.	TRBJ1-1	few	TRBV7-2	TGTGCCAGCAGTCTCAACAGGAACACTGAAGCTTTCTTT	CASSLNRNTEAFF
TRBD1	TRBJ1-6	.	TRBV9	TGTGCCAGCAGCGGCCCGGGACAGACGAATTCACCCCTCCACTTT	CASSGPGQTNSPLHF
.	TRBJ1-4	few	TRBV9	TGTGCCAGCAGCTCCCCCGACAGGAATACTAATGAAAAACTGTTTTTT	CASSSPDRNTNEKLFF
.	TRBJ2-5	.	TRBV7-2	TGTGCCAGCAGCATCCGGGGGGCCAGGGTCGAGACCCAGTACTTC	CASSIRGARVETQYF